This T cell receptor (beta chain) is from a study of shared clonotypes between healthy human individuals. Study details: Sampling drew on donors who were a couple of women and three men aged 18 to 49. Overall study results and limits: Sequencing of the sorted subsets was shown by rarefaction to be incomplete despite large depth. The study found lower generation probabilities in non-shared clonotypes than in those shared by all four donors.

The sample holds one count of this clone. Its specificity is not known. V was clipped by 4 bases and J by 3 bases; unmatched bases: 4. This CDR3 contains 15 residues. Germline CDR1 and CDR2: MNHEY and SMNVEV (reference sequence). Libraries were prepared by immunoSEQ multiplex PCR; TCRdb keeps only in-frame clonotypes and omits some of them. In the table there are more than 1,200,000 clones, roughly 98.5% of which are singletons. The J gene is TRBJ1-2, the V gene TRBV27; TRBD1 matches at 11 bases. The clonotype was recovered from a man aged 25-45 years in good health. Sequencing used naive CD4+ T cells sorted from blood. Subset here: CD45RA+ positively selected. The CDR3 region has the DNA TGTGCCAGCAGTTCGGTGGGACAGGGGGACTATGGCTACACCTTC. Amino acids: CASSSVGQGDYGYTF.